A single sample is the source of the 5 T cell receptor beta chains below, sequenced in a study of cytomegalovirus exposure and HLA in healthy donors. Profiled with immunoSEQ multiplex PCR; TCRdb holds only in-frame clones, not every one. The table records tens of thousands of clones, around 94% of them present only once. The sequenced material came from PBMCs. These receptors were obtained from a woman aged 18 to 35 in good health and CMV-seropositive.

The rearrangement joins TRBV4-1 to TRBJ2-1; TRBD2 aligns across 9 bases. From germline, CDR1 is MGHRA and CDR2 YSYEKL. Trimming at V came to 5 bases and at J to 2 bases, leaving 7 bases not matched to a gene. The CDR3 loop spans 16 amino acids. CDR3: CASSYTGTSPYNEQFF. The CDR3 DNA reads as TGCGCCAGCAGCTACACCGGGACTAGCCCCTACAATGAGCAGTTCTTC.

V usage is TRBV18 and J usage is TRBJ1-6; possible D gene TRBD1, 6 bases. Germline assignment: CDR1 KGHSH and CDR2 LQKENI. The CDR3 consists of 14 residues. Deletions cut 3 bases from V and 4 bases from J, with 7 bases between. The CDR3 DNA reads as TGTGCCAGCTCACCTCAGGGGTATAATTCACCCCTCCACTTT. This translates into CASSPQGYNSPLHF.

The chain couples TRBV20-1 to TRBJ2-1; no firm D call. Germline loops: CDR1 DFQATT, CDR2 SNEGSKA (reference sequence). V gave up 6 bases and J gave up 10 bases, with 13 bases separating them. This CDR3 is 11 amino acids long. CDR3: CSAKRSSEQFF. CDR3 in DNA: TGCAGTGCCAAGAGGAGTTCCGAGCAGTTCTTC.

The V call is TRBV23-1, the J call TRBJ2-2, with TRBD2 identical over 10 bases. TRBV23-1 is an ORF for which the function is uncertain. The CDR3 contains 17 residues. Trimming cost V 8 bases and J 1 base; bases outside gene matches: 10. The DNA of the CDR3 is TGCGCCAGCGGTACGCGTCGGACTAGCGGGAACACCGGGGAGCTGTTTTTT. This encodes CASGTRRTSGNTGELFF.

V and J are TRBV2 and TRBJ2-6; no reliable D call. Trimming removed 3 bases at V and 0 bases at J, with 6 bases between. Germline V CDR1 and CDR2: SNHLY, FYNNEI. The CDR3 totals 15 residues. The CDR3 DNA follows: TGTGCCAGCAGTGATATATTCTCTGGGGCCAACGTCCTGACTTTC. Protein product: CASSDIFSGANVLTF.